The 23 T cell receptor beta chains in this list originate from one sample, sequenced in a study of naive and memory T cell subsets. Two oligonucleotides, mixed equimolar, formed the beta constant-region primer covering TRBC1 and TRBC2. One entry per CDR3 protein results from TCRdb running MiXCR on the UMI-ligation and nested PCR reads. The repertoire consists of 140,000 to 150,000 distinct CDR3 sequences, with about 18% occurring once and the leading ten covering approximately 0.15%. The sequenced sample was naive CD4+ T cells from blood. These receptors all come from a human donor in good health.

This clonotype was seen only once. The chain combines TRBV23-1 with TRBJ2-1; 12 nucleotides align to TRBD2. TRBV23-1 falls under the ORF class, with uncertain function. V was pared by 3 bases and J by 5 bases, with 8 bases of the junction left unmatched. The CDR3 length is 17 residues. The CDR3 is CASSQLKGLAGNNEQFF. The CDR3 nucleotides read TGCGCCAGCAGTCAGCTCAAAGGACTAGCGGGAAACAATGAGCAGTTCTTC.

The rearrangement links TRBV20-1 to TRBJ2-5; D is unresolved. Germline loops: CDR1 DFQATT, CDR2 SNEGSKA (reference sequence). CDR3 length: 11 amino acids. V lost 6 bases to trimming and J lost 4 bases, with 9 bases between them. CDR3 nucleotide sequence: TGCAGTGCGAGTGCACGAGAGACCCAGTACTTC. This sequence encodes CSASARETQYF.

This chain's CDR3 is CSAIPSSGSIHEQYF. CDR3 sequence (DNA): TGCAGTGCTATTCCTTCTAGCGGGAGCATCCACGAGCAGTACTTC. This chain joins TRBV20-1 and TRBJ2-7; 10 nucleotides line up with TRBD2. The CDR3 consists of 15 residues. Germline V gene lookup returns CDR1 DFQATT and CDR2 SNEGSKA (reference sequence). V trimming: 4 bases; J trimming: 5 bases; junction bases outside the gene matches: 11.

CDR3 DNA: TGCAGTGCTAGGGAGGGGTGGTACACTGAAGCTTTCTTT. This codes for CSAREGWYTEAFF. The chain carries TRBV20-1 and TRBJ1-1; D perhaps matches TRBD1 (5 bases). Trimming removed 3 bases from V and 3 bases from J, with 11 bases in between. Germline CDR1 reads DFQATT; CDR2 reads SNEGSKA (reference sequence). This CDR3 has 13 amino acids.

The chain has TRBV24-1 and TRBJ2-3, with D perhaps TRBD1 (5 bases). The germline CDR1 and CDR2 sequences are KGHDR and SFDVKD. The CDR3 runs to 16 residues. V was shortened by 3 bases and J by 0 bases, with 12 bases between the two germline ends. The CDR3 DNA is TGTGCCACCAGTGATCCTCCAGGGTCTAGCACAGATACGCAGTATTTT. As protein: CATSDPPGSSTDTQYF.

This chain uses TRBV7-2 with TRBJ1-5; 8 bases are shared with TRBD1. Germline trimming cut 0 bases from V and 6 bases from J; bases unmatched to any gene: 7. Germline values: CDR1 SGHTA, CDR2 FQGNSA. The CDR3 is 16 amino acids. The CDR3 region is CASSLAPAGGIQPQHF. CDR3 nucleotides: TGTGCCAGCAGCTTAGCGCCCGCAGGGGGCATTCAGCCCCAGCATTTT. Filled out from reference TRBV7-2 and TRBJ1-5, the complete variable domain reads GAGVSQSPSNKVTEKGKDVELRCDPISGHTALYWYRQSLGQGLEFLIYFQGNSAPDKSGLPSDRFSAERTGGSVSTLTIQRTQQEDSAVYLCASSLAPAGGIQPQHFGDGTRLSIL.

The V gene is TRBV20-1, the J gene TRBJ2-3, with unresolved D. There are 14 residues in the CDR3. Germline V gene lookup returns CDR1 DFQATT and CDR2 SNEGSKA (reference sequence). The germline V and J ends were trimmed by 2 bases and 2 bases, with 11 bases remaining between them. The CDR3 bases are TGCAGTGCTAGACAGCTAACTACCACAGATACGCAGTATTTT. This encodes CSARQLTTTDTQYF.

In this sample, this clonotype turned up a few times. The V and J genes are TRBV28 and TRBJ1-5; D call uncertain. The CDR3 is 15 amino acids. With 5 bases removed from V and 10 bases from J, the gap between germline ends came to 21 bases. From germline, CDR1 is MDHEN and CDR2 SYDVKM. The CDR3, as DNA: TGTGCCAGCAGTAAACCCCGGACTGCCTTTAGACCCCAGCATTTT. The encoded protein is CASSKPRTAFRPQHF.

The J gene is TRBJ2-3, the V gene TRBV20-1; 10 bases map to TRBD1. The CDR3 length is 15 residues. Per germline, CDR1 DFQATT and CDR2 SNEGSKA (reference sequence). V was pared by 5 bases and J by 3 bases, with 8 bases of the junction left unmatched. The CDR3 protein is CSAGQGGWWTDTQYF. CDR3 DNA sequence: TGCAGTGCTGGACAGGGGGGATGGTGGACAGATACGCAGTATTTT.

There are a few counts of this clonotype. The CDR3 nucleotides read TGTGCCAGCAGCCAAGATAGCCCAGGGTCTTCCTTCTACTACGAGCAGTACTTC. As protein: CASSQDSPGSSFYYEQYF. The J gene is TRBJ2-7, the V gene TRBV4-2, with D possibly being TRBD1 (5 bases). Germline V gene data show CDR1 as LGHNA and CDR2 as YNFKEQ. This CDR3 has 18 residues. The ends were cut back, 0 bases at V and 3 bases at J, with 21 bases in the middle.

This clonotype was seen repeatedly, ten times or more. CDR3 nucleotide sequence: TGTGCCAGCAGCTTAGCAGTTATAGGGGGCAATGAGCAGTTCTTC. Amino acids: CASSLAVIGGNEQFF. V usage is TRBV7-8 and J usage is TRBJ2-1, with D possibly matching TRBD1 (6 bases). The CDR3 covers 15 residues. Per the germline V gene, CDR1 is SGHVS and CDR2 is FQNEAQ. V was trimmed by 0 bases and J by 6 bases, leaving 12 bases between them. The complete variable domain, with remaining parts taken from reference TRBV7-8 and TRBJ2-1, reads GAGVSQSPRYKVAKRGQDVALRCDPISGHVSLFWYQQALGQGPEFLTYFQNEAQLDKSGLPSDRFFAERPEGSVSTLKIQRTQQEDSAVYLCASSLAVIGGNEQFFGPGTRLTVL.

The J gene is TRBJ1-1, the V gene TRBV30; TRBD1 agrees at 7 bases. J lost 0 bases, V lost 3 bases, and 1 base had no gene match. The CDR3 is 13 amino acids. The germline V gene has CDR1 GTSNPN and CDR2 SVGIG (reference sequence). The chain's CDR3 is CAWRGTVNTEAFF. Here the CDR3 DNA reads TGTGCCTGGAGAGGGACAGTGAACACTGAAGCTTTCTTT.

The chain has TRBV9 and TRBJ2-7, with 8 bases fitting TRBD1. The CDR3 spans 15 residues. V dropped 3 bases and J dropped 3; count of bases not matched to a gene: 8. Germline V gene lookup returns CDR1 SGDLS and CDR2 YYNGEE. For the CDR3, the DNA is TGTGCCAGCAGCGCCGGACAGGGAGGTTTCTACGAGCAGTACTTC. Encoded protein: CASSAGQGGFYEQYF. The whole variable domain, filled in from reference TRBV9 and TRBJ2-7, reads DSGVTQTPKHLITATGQRVTLRCSPRSGDLSVYWYQQSLDQGLQFLIQYYNGEERAKGNILERFSAQQFPDLHSELNLSSLELGDSALYFCASSAGQGGFYEQYFGPGTRLTVT.

A word on this clonotype: A junction end diverges from the germline sequence, so it may reflect a read error. This chain joins TRBV25-1 and TRBJ2-1, with 8 nucleotides matching TRBD2. The CDR3 is made up of 11 amino acids. The germline V gene encodes CDR1 MGHDK and CDR2 SYGVNS. The CDR3 sequence is CASSSGTRLLF. The CDR3 DNA follows: TGTGCCAGCAGCTCCGGGACTAGGCTGCTCTTC.

The chain couples TRBV11-2 to TRBJ2-2; no clear D. CDR1 and CDR2 from the germline V gene are SGHAT and FQNNGV. V was cut by 2 bases and J by 8 bases, with 3 bases left in between. This CDR3 contains 11 residues. The CDR3, as DNA: TGTGCCAGCAGCTTACTAGGGGAGCTGTTTTTT. Protein: CASSLLGELFF.

The CDR3 here is CASSSGGLYQPQHF. The CDR3 bases are TGTGCCAGCAGTTCCGGGGGTCTCTATCAGCCCCAGCATTTT. The genes are TRBV6-5 and TRBJ1-5, with a possible D match to TRBD1 (5 bases). This CDR3 spans 14 amino acids. V was shortened by 4 bases and J by 5 bases, with 12 bases between the two germline ends. Germline loops: CDR1 MNHEY, CDR2 SVGAGI.

This clonotype has a handful of counts. The rearrangement uses TRBV29-1 and TRBJ2-1; no clear D. V lost 4 bases, J lost 8 bases, and 3 bases lay in between. The germline gives CDR1 SQVTM, CDR2 ANQGSEA. CDR3 size: 9 residues. The CDR3 DNA reads as TGCAGCGTTGGCGATGAGCAGTTCTTC. Its protein is CSVGDEQFF.

The rearrangement uses TRBV6-2 or TRBV6-3 and TRBJ2-1, with D tentatively TRBD1 or TRBD2 (5 bases each). This CDR3 region has 15 residues. Per the germline V gene, CDR1 is MNHEY and CDR2 is SVGEGT. The V end lost 6 bases, the J end lost 4 bases, and 16 bases lay between the germline ends. CDR3 sequence reads: CASSRDPPQYNEQFF. CDR3 DNA: TGTGCCAGCAGCCGGGACCCGCCCCAATACAATGAGCAGTTCTTC.

This clonotype was observed a handful of times. The chain couples TRBV7-2 to TRBJ2-1; no reliable D call. Germline V gene data show CDR1 as SGHTA and CDR2 as FQGNSA. V lost 2 bases and J lost 12, with 11 bases in between. The CDR3 runs 12 residues. This CDR3 reads CASSLRVGGQFF. The CDR3 DNA reads as TGTGCCAGCAGCTTAAGGGTCGGTGGGCAGTTCTTC.

This clonotype was seen a few times. This rearrangement joins TRBV9 to TRBJ2-1, with 7 bases that match TRBD2. The CDR3 loop spans 15 amino acids. V shed 4 bases and J 5 bases; nucleotides not matched to a gene: 9. Germline values: CDR1 SGDLS, CDR2 YYNGEE. DNA of the CDR3: TGTGCCAGCAGCCCCCGGGACTACAATGACAATGAGCAGTTCTTC. As protein: CASSPRDYNDNEQFF.

This clonotype showed up just a few times. The J gene is TRBJ2-1, the V gene TRBV2, with D possibly TRBD2 on 5 matching bases. This CDR3 has 15 residues. V was shortened by 2 bases and J by 6 bases, with 14 bases between the two germline ends. Germline CDR1 is SNHLY and CDR2 is FYNNEI. The CDR3 DNA is TGTGCCAGCAGTGAACGGGCGGGTTTAGTCAATGAGCAGTTCTTC. Amino acid sequence: CASSERAGLVNEQFF.

This clonotype was counted only a few times. The chain uses TRBV29-1 and TRBJ1-4, with TRBD1 matching over 11 bases. V shed 1 base and J 7 bases; nucleotides not matched to a gene: 5. CDR3 size: 15 residues. CDR1 is SQVTM, CDR2 ANQGSEA, per germline. The DNA for the CDR3 is TGCAGCGTTGAAGGGACAGGGGGCTTTGGTGAAAAACTGTTTTTT. Translating gives CSVEGTGGFGEKLFF. Full variable domain (remainder filled in from reference TRBV29-1 and TRBJ1-4): SAVISQKPSRDICQRGTSLTIQCQVDSQVTMMFWYRQQPGQSLTLIATANQGSEATYESGFVIDKFPISRPNLTFSTLTVSNMSPEDSSIYLCSVEGTGGFGEKLFFGSGTQLSVL.

This clonotype was recorded a few times. This sequence joins TRBV27 and TRBJ1-5; D is ambiguous. The germline V and J ends were trimmed by 8 bases and 0 bases, with 8 bases remaining between them. The germline gives CDR1 MNHEY, CDR2 SMNVEV (reference sequence). The CDR3 has 13 amino acids. This CDR3 reads CASGRFSNQPQHF. CDR3 DNA sequence: TGTGCCAGCGGGCGGTTTAGCAATCAGCCCCAGCATTTT.